These T cell receptor beta chains were read from a single sample in a study of beta chain features in type 1 diabetes. Sequenced by immunoSEQ multiplex PCR; TCRdb stores in-frame clones only, minus some. The table includes about 700,000 clones, around an eighth detected once. The sample comprised naive CD4+ T cells from blood. The receptor source for this set is a man aged 18 to 30 with type 1 diabetes. The CDR3 runs from the conserved cysteine through the conserved F or W. A D gene is named only where the DNA matches it firmly. Size is omitted from some rows. Given values are once, few, many or a class for expanded clones.

D: -
V: TRBV5-1
J: TRBJ2-7
size: -
DNA: TGCGCCAGCAGCTTCGGAGAGGGGCCCTACGAGCAGTACTTC
CDR3: CASSFGEGPYEQYF

D: TRBD1
V: TRBV12-5
J: TRBJ1-1
size: few
DNA: TGTGCTAGTGGTCCGGGACAGGGTAAGAACACTGAAGCTTTCTTT
CDR3: CASGPGQGKNTEAFF

D: -
V: TRBV5-1
J: TRBJ2-7
size: few
DNA: TGCGCCAGCAGCTCCATTACAGGTACCTACGAGCAGTACTTC
CDR3: CASSSITGTYEQYF

D: TRBD1
V: TRBV27
J: TRBJ1-2
size: few
DNA: TGTGCCAGCAGCGAGGACAGGGTTGCTGGCTACACCTTC
CDR3: CASSEDRVAGYTF

D: -
V: TRBV27
J: TRBJ2-5
size: -
DNA: TGTGCCAGCAGCTTCCGAGGGCCCCAAGAGACCCAGTACTTC
CDR3: CASSFRGPQETQYF

D: TRBD1
V: TRBV27
J: TRBJ2-7
size: -
DNA: TGTGCCAGCAGACTACTTGGACAGGGACGGTACGAGCAGTACTTC
CDR3: CASRLLGQGRYEQYF

D: -
V: TRBV7-9
J: TRBJ2-2
size: few
DNA: TGTGCCAGCAGCTTAGAGGGTTTCACCGGGGAGCTGTTTTTT
CDR3: CASSLEGFTGELFF

D: TRBD2
V: TRBV10-3
J: TRBJ2-5
size: -
DNA: TGTGCCATCTCGGAACCTAGCGGGCGAGAGACCCAGTACTTC
CDR3: CAISEPSGRETQYF

D: -
V: TRBV7-9
J: TRBJ2-3
size: -
DNA: TGTGCCAGCAGCCCCCCGAGATTTGAAGATACGCAGTATTTT
CDR3: CASSPPRFEDTQYF

D: -
V: TRBV6-6
J: TRBJ1-3
size: -
DNA: TGTGCCAGCAGGCGACAGAGCTCTGGAAACACCATATATTTT
CDR3: CASRRQSSGNTIYF

D: TRBD2
V: TRBV27
J: TRBJ2-7
size: few
DNA: TGTGCCAGCATCCCAGCGGGGGGCCTCTCCAGCTCCTACGAGCAGTACTTC
CDR3: CASIPAGGLSSSYEQYF

D: TRBD1
V: TRBV30
J: TRBJ1-4
size: few
DNA: TGTGCCTGGGAAAACACAGGGGGGAATGGAGAAAAACTGTTTTTT
CDR3: CAWENTGGNGEKLFF

D: -
V: TRBV6-6
J: TRBJ1-5
size: -
DNA: TGTGCCAGCAGTTCGAGGGGGACCAATCAGCCCCAGCATTTT
CDR3: CASSSRGTNQPQHF

D: -
V: TRBV5-6
J: TRBJ1-2
size: -
DNA: TGTGCCAGCAGCCAGGGGCGGAGAACTAACTATGGCTACACCTTC
CDR3: CASSQGRRTNYGYTF

D: -
V: TRBV19
J: TRBJ1-1
size: -
DNA: TGTGCCAGTAAGGGGGTGACTGAAGCTTTCTTT
CDR3: CASKGVTEAFF

D: -
V: TRBV7-9
J: TRBJ1-1
size: few
DNA: TGTGCCAGCAACCGTCAGGCAGGGAGTGGGGCTTTCTTT
CDR3: CASNRQAGSGAFF

D: -
V: TRBV5-1
J: TRBJ1-2
size: few
DNA: TGCGCCAGCAGCTTCTATGGGGTGAACTATGGCTACACCTTC
CDR3: CASSFYGVNYGYTF

D: -
V: TRBV10-3
J: TRBJ1-4
size: once
DNA: TGTGCCATCAGTGAGGGGTCAGCTTCTAATGAAAAACTGTTTTTT
CDR3: CAISEGSASNEKLFF

D: -
V: TRBV6-5
J: TRBJ2-1
size: -
DNA: TGTGCCAGCAGACCGGACGTGAGCTCCTACAATGAGCAGTTCTTC
CDR3: CASRPDVSSYNEQFF

D: TRBD1
V: TRBV7-8
J: TRBJ2-1
size: -
DNA: TGTGCCAGCAGCCCCGGGTGGGACAGCAATGAGCAGTTCTTC
CDR3: CASSPGWDSNEQFF

D: -
V: TRBV30
J: TRBJ1-3
size: few
DNA: TGTGCCTGGGGGCTTGGAAACACCATATATTTT
CDR3: CAWGLGNTIYF

D: -
V: TRBV5-1
J: TRBJ2-3
size: few
DNA: TGCGCCAGCAGCTTGGGAGCCAGGGCGAGCACAGATACGCAGTATTTT
CDR3: CASSLGARASTDTQYF

D: -
V: TRBV20-1
J: TRBJ1-6
size: -
DNA: TGCAGTGCTGCGGCGATTAGGGCCCTCCACTTT
CDR3: CSAAAIRALHF

D: TRBD2
V: TRBV5-1
J: TRBJ2-5
size: -
DNA: TGCGCCAGCAGCTTATTAGCGGGGGAAGAGACCCAGTACTTC
CDR3: CASSLLAGEETQYF

D: -
V: TRBV30
J: TRBJ2-7
size: -
DNA: TGTGCCTGGAGCCCCGGAGCTATGTGTTACTTC
CDR3: CAWSPGAMCYF

D: -
V: TRBV9
J: TRBJ2-3
size: -
DNA: TGTGCCAGCAGCGTAGTAGGGATTTCTAGCACAGATACGCAGTATTTT
CDR3: CASSVVGISSTDTQYF

D: -
V: TRBV4-1
J: TRBJ1-1
size: -
DNA: TGCGCCAGCAGCCAAGATCCAACGGGGCTTGTGAACACTGAAGCTTTCTTT
CDR3: CASSQDPTGLVNTEAFF

D: -
V: TRBV7-6
J: TRBJ1-3
size: few
DNA: TGTGCCAGCAGCTTGGAAGCTCTTGGAAACACCATATATTTT
CDR3: CASSLEALGNTIYF

D: TRBD1
V: TRBV9
J: TRBJ1-2
size: few
DNA: TGTGCCAGCAGCGTAGTTGAGGGGGCAGGTGGCTACACCTTC
CDR3: CASSVVEGAGGYTF

D: -
V: TRBV27
J: TRBJ2-5
size: few
DNA: TGTGCCAGCAGCCCAAGACGCGGCCAAGAGACCCAGTACTTC
CDR3: CASSPRRGQETQYF

D: TRBD2
V: TRBV10-3
J: TRBJ2-5
size: -
DNA: TGTGCCATCAGTGCCCGACTAGCGGAAGGGGAGACCCAGTACTTC
CDR3: CAISARLAEGETQYF

D: -
V: TRBV30
J: TRBJ1-5
size: -
DNA: TGTGCCTGGAGGGCCTCGTCCAAGGCGGTCCAGCATTTT
CDR3: CAWRASSKAVQHF

D: TRBD1
V: TRBV6-1
J: TRBJ1-5
size: -
DNA: TGTGCCAGCAGAGCGACAGGGGTTCAGCCCCAGCATTTT
CDR3: CASRATGVQPQHF

D: -
V: TRBV30
J: TRBJ2-1
size: -
DNA: TGTGCCTGGAGTGGGGGCCTCAATGAGCAGTTCTTC
CDR3: CAWSGGLNEQFF